This TCR beta chain was identified in a study of T cells after yellow fever vaccination. About the research overall: With SMART-Seq v4 Ultra Low Input, the fractions containing low cell numbers were prepared. Overall study findings and caveats: Post-booster repertoires contained most primary-vaccination clones again (about 95% CD4, 88% CD8).

Per germline, CDR1 WNHNN and CDR2 SYGVQD (reference sequence). Trimming cost V 5 bases and J 3 bases; bases outside gene matches: 4. The CDR3 consists of 13 residues. Of note for this clonotype: The antigen is undetermined.

Synthesis of TCR cDNA relied on 5'RACE template switching, which attached a universal primer site and UMIs. One entry per CDR3 protein results from TCRdb running MiXCR on the 5' RACE reads. The sample holds 150,000 to 200,000 distinct CDR3 sequences, roughly 9% seen once. V and J are TRBV10-1 and TRBJ2-7; 7 nucleotides align to TRBD1. The receptor's source is a man between 18 and 35 years old who received the YFV17D yellow fever vaccine. This sample comprised CD8+ T cells sorted from PBMCs, obtained 45 days after the yellow fever booster vaccination. The CDR3 spells CASSTRQGYEQYV. For the CDR3, the DNA is TGCGCCAGCAGTACCAGACAGGGCTACGAGCAGTACGTC.